This TCR beta chain was captured by sequencing in a study of CD8+ T cells in alopecia areata (dated by TCRdb to the late 2010s). Background on the whole study: Treated patients were enrolled in an open-label pilot trial of oral tofacitinib at 5 to 10 mg twice daily for moderate-to-severe alopecia areata. The RNA source kit depended on sample type: the PAXgene miRNA kit for fixed scalp, the miRNeasy kit for PBMCs, and the RNeasy kit for mouse skin. Tofacitinib-treated patients had biopsies at baseline and at 4 and 24 weeks of treatment, with a later scalp biopsy in several patients. The SALT score, which quantifies the percentage of affected scalp surface area, was used to measure disease severity in treated patients. TCRbeta CDR3 regions were amplified by immunoSEQ multiplex PCR with 35 Vbeta forward and 13 Jbeta reverse primers. Patients stayed on tofacitinib for 6 to 18 months and then had 6 months of follow-up off drug so that delayed response and recurrence could be assessed. In both human patients and the C3H/HeJ mouse model, the study applied high-throughput TCRbeta sequencing to look at T cell clonal expansion in alopecia areata. Human TCRbeta sequencing covered scalp tissue and sorted CD4+ and CD8+ peripheral blood T cells from patchy and totalis/universalis alopecia areata patients and healthy controls. Clonality in the scalp was compared among normal scalp (n=4), patchy alopecia areata scalp (n=8), and alopecia totalis/universalis scalp (n=8).

Receptor libraries were prepared by the immunoSEQ multiplex PCR assay. RNA was extracted from all samples and reverse transcribed into cDNA, which served as template for TCR sequencing. First-strand cDNA was synthesized using SuperScript III with a 2:1 mix of oligo-dT and random hexamers. A synthetic immune receptor repertoire was used to assess amplification bias, and residual bias was removed computationally. On the authors' methods: Raw reads were preprocessed for error removal, and CDR3 was defined according to IMGT conventions as running from the conserved cysteine to phenylalanine. To get clonality, Shannon entropy was normalized by log2 of the number of productive unique TCRs and the result was subtracted from 1. Scalp TCRbeta sequences were cross-referenced with sorted blood CD4 and CD8 repertoires so that the CD4 or CD8 identity of scalp clones could be inferred. In TCRdb, the immuneACCESS table is reduced to in-frame sequences with V and J assigned. These tables do not hold every clone; where another copy was compared, an unresolved V gene accounts for under half, and the others remain unexplained. The D gene and trimming were derived from the DNA, and the V and J assignments and clone size from that table. In this sample the table shows roughly 200,000 clones, approximately 53% of which occur a single time. The ten largest clones take up 11% of the sample.

What the authors observed across the whole study: Because the treated cohort was small and had just a single nonresponder, larger studies are needed to establish links between baseline CD8+ expansion and response. Compared with mice, TCR sequences shared between patients were less clear, possibly partly because of HLA diversity across the patient population. Higher clonality and more expanded CD8+ clones were observed in lesional scalp than in normal scalp, particularly in alopecia totalis/universalis, a finding suggestive of antigenic drive. With tofacitinib, both scalp clonality and the number of expanded CD8+ clones among the top 100 scalp clones went down significantly. Many expanded lesional clones persisted in scalp and blood during tofacitinib treatment, which may partly explain relapse after stopping treatment. Resident alphabeta T cells in normal human skin are also sequenced, complicating scalp TCR repertoire analysis, unlike mouse skin dominated by gammadelta T cells.

This clone has more than one count but fewer than ten. The specificity of this receptor is unknown. The input lacks base qualities; no much larger clone sits a single base away. Germline trimming: 5 bases from V, 1 base from J; junction bases outside gene matches: 2. In the germline V gene, CDR1 corresponds to MNHEY and CDR2 to SVGAGI. The CDR3 spans 14 residues, from the cysteine through the phenylalanine. Of all the DNA, just the CDR3 is kept, 42 bases in frame from base 1. The time point label here, explained by the study, means: about 25 weeks on oral tofacitinib. In the paper's terms, the treatment or condition label means: oral pan-JAK inhibitor, 5-10 mg twice daily. From alopecia areata patients, peripheral blood was collected along with lesional scalp punch biopsies. After PBMCs were isolated by density centrifugation and stained for CD3, CD4 and CD8, a FACSAria was used to sort CD4+ and CD8+ T cells.

The sample in question was CD8+ T cells sorted from blood, obtained at week 24, from a patient treated with tofacitinib. Recombination joined TRBV6-5 with TRBJ1-1, with 9 junctional bases fitting TRBD1. The sequence came from a human donor with alopecia areata. The CDR3 protein is CASSPQGANTEAFF. The DNA sequence follows: TGTGCCAGCAGTCCACAGGGGGCGAACACTGAAGCTTTCTTT.